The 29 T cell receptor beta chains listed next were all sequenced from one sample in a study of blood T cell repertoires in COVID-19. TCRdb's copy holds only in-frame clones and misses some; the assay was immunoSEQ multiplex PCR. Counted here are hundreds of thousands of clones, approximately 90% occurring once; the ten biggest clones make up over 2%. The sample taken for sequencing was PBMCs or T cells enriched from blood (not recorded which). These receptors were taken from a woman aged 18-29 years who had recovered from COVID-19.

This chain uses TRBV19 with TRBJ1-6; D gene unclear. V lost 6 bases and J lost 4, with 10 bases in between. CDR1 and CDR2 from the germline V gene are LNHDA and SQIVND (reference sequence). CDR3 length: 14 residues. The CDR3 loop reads CASREGVYNSPLHF. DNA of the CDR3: TGTGCCAGTAGGGAGGGTGTTTATAATTCACCCCTCCACTTT.

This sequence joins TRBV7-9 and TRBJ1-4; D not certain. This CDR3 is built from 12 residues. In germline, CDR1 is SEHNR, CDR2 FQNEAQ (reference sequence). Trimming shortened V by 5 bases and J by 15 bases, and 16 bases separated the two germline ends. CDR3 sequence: CASSGPLSGVFF. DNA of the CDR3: TGTGCCAGCAGCGGGCCGCTAAGCGGGGTGTTTTTT.

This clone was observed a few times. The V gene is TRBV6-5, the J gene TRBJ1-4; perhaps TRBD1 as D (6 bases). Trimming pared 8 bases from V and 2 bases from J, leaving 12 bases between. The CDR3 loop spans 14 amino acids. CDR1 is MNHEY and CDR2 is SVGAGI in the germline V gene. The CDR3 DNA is TGTGCCAGCTCGGGGGGCAGTACTAATGAAAAACTGTTTTTT. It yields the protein CASSGGSTNEKLFF.

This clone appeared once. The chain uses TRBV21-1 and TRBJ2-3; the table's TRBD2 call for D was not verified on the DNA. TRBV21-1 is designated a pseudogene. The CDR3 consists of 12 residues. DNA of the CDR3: TGTGCCAGCAGCAAAGGAGCAGATACGCAGTATTTT. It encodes CASSKGADTQYF.

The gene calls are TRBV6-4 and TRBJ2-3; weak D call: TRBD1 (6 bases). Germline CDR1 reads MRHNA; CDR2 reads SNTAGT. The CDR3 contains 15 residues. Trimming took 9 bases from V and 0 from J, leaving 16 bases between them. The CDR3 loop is CARRGARGSTDTQYF. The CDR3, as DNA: TGTGCCAGACGAGGGGCCAGGGGAAGCACAGATACGCAGTATTTT.

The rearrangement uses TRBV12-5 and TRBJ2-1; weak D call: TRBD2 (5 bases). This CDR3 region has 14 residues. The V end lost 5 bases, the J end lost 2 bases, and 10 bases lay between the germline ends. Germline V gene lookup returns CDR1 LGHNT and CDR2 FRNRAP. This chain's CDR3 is CASGRGLPYNEQFF. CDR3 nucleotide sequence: TGTGCTAGTGGTCGAGGGCTCCCCTACAATGAGCAGTTCTTC.

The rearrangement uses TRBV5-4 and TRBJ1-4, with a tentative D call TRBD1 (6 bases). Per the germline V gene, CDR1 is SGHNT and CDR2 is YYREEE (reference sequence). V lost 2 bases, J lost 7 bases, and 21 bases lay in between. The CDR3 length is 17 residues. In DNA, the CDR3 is TGTGCCAGCAGCTTTAGGGCAGGGGTAGTCGGCGGTGAAAAACTGTTTTTT. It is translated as CASSFRAGVVGGEKLFF.

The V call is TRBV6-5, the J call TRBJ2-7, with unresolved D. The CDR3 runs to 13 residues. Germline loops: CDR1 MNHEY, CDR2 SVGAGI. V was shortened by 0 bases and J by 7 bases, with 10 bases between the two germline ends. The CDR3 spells CASSYSSSGEQYF. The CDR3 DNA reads TGTGCCAGCAGTTACTCGAGTTCAGGAGAGCAGTACTTC.

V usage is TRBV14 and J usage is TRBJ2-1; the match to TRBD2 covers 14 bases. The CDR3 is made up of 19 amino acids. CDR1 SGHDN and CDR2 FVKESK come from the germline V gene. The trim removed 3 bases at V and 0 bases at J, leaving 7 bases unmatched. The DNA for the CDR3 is TGTGCCAGCAGCCACGGACTAGCGGGGGGCCGTAACTCCTACAATGAGCAGTTCTTC. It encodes CASSHGLAGGRNSYNEQFF.

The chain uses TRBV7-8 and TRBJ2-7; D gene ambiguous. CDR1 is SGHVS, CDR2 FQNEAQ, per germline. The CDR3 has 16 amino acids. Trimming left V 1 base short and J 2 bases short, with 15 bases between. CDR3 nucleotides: TGTGCCAGCAGCTTAGTAGGCTCGTCCGACACCTACGAGCAGTACTTC. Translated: CASSLVGSSDTYEQYF.

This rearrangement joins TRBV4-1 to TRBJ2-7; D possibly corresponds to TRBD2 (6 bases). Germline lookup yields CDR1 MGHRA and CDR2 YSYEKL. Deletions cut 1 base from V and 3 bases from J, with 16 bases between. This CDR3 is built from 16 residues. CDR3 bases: TGCGCCAGCAGCCAAGGTTCACGGGACTCCTACTACGAGCAGTACTTC. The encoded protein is CASSQGSRDSYYEQYF.

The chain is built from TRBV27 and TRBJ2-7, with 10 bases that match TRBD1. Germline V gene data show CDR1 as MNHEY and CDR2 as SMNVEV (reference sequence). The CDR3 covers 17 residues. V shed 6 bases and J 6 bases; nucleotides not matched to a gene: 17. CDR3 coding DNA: TGTGCCAGCAGCTACAGCGGGACAGGGGCCGCACTCGGCGAGCAGTACTTC. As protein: CASSYSGTGAALGEQYF.

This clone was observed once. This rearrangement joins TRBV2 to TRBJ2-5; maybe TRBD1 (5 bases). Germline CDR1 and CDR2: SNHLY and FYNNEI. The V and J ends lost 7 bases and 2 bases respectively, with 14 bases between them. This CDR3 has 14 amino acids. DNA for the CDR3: TGTGCCAGCAATGGAGAGCAGGGTCAAGAGACCCAGTACTTC. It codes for CASNGEQGQETQYF.

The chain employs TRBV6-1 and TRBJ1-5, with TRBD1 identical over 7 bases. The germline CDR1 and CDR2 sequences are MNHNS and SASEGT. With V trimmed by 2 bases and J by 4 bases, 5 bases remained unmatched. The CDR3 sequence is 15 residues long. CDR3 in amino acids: CASSERTGLNQPQHF. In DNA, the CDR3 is TGTGCCAGCAGTGAAAGGACAGGCCTAAATCAGCCCCAGCATTTT.

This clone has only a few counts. In DNA, the CDR3 is TGCGCCAGCAGCTGGACAGGGGACACTGAAGCTTTCTTT. This encodes CASSWTGDTEAFF. The chain employs TRBV5-1 and TRBJ1-1, with TRBD1 identical over 9 bases. In germline, CDR1 is SGHRS, CDR2 YFSETQ. This CDR3 is built from 13 residues. The ends lost 3 bases at V and 3 bases at J; junction bases unmatched: 0.

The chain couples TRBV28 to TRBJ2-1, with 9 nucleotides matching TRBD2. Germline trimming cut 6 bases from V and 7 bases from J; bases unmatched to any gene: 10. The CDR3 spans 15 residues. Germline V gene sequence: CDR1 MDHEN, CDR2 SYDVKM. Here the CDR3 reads CASSRGGASGNEQFF. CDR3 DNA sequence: TGTGCCAGCAGCCGCGGGGGGGCCTCTGGGAATGAGCAGTTCTTC.

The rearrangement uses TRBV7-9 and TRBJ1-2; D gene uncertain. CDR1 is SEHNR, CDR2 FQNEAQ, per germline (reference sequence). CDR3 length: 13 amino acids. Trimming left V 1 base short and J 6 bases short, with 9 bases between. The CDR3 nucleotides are TGTGCCAGCAGCTTAGGGCAGTCAGATGGCTACACCTTC. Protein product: CASSLGQSDGYTF.

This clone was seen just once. DNA for the CDR3: TGTGCCAGCAGTTCGTTAGCGGGGATCACAGATACGCAGTATTTT. As protein: CASSSLAGITDTQYF. The chain recombines TRBV7-6 with TRBJ2-3; 8 positions agree with TRBD2. CDR1 is SGHVS and CDR2 is FNYEAQ in the germline V gene. Trimming took 6 bases from V and 2 from J; bases not matched to a gene: 7. The CDR3 runs 15 residues.

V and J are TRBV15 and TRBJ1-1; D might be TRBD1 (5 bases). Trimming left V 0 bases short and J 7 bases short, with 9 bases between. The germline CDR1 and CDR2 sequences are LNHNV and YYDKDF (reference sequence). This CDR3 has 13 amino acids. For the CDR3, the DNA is TGTGCCACCAGCAGAGATCAGGGCGATGAAGCTTTCTTT. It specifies CATSRDQGDEAFF.

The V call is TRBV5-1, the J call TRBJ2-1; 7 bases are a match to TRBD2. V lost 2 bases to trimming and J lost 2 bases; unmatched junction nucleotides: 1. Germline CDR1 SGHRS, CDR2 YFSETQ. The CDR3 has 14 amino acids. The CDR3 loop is CASSFGGTYNEQFF. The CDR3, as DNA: TGCGCCAGCAGCTTCGGGGGGACCTACAATGAGCAGTTCTTC.

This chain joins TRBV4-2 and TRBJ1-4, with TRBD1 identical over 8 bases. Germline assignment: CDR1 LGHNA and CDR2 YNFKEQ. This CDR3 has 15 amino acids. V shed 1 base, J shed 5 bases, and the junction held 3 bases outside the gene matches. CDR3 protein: CASSQVQGENEKLFF. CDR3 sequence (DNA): TGTGCCAGCAGCCAAGTACAGGGGGAGAATGAAAAACTGTTTTTT.

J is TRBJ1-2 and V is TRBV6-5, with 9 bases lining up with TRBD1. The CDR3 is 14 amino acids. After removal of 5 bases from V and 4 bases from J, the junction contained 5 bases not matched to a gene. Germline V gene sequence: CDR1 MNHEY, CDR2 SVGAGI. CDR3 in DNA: TGTGCCAGCAGTAGGACAGGGGATTTCTATGGCTACACCTTC. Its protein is CASSRTGDFYGYTF.

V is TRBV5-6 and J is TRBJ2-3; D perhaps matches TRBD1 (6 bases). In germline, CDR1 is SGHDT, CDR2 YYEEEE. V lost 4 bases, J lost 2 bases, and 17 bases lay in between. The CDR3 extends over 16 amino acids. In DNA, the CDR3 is TGTGCCAGCAGCGCCTCAGGGGAGTGGGTCACAGATACGCAGTATTTT. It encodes CASSASGEWVTDTQYF.

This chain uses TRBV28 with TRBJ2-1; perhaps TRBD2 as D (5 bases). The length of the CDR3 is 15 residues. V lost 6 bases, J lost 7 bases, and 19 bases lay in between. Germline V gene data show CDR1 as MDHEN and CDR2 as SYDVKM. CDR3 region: CASSPPLTIWNEQFF. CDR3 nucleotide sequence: TGTGCCAGCAGCCCCCCACTGACTATTTGGAATGAGCAGTTCTTC.

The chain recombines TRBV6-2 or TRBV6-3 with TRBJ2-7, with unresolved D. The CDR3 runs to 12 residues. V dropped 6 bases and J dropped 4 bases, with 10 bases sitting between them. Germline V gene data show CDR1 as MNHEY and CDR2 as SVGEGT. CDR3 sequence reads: CASSLSPYEQYF. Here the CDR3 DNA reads TGTGCCAGCAGCCTCTCCCCGTACGAGCAGTACTTC.

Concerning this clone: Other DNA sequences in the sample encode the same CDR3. CDR3 bases: TGTGCCAGCAGTTTTAGGGGGCGCACTGAAGCTTTCTTT. Encoded protein: CASSFRGRTEAFF. The V gene is TRBV28, the J gene TRBJ1-1, with 7 nucleotides matching TRBD1. V trimming: 3 bases; J trimming: 4 bases; junction bases outside the gene matches: 2. Per germline, CDR1 MDHEN and CDR2 SYDVKM. This CDR3 is built from 13 residues.

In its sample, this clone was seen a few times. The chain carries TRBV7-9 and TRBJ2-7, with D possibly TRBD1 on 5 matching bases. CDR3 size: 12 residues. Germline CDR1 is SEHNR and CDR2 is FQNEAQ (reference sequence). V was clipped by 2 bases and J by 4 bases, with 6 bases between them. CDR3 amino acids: CASSLKGYEQYF. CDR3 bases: TGTGCCAGCAGCTTAAAGGGGTACGAGCAGTACTTC. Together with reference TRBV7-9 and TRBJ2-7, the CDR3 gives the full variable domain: DTGVSQNPRHKITKRGQNVTFRCDPISEHNRLYWYRQTLGQGPEFLTYFQNEAQLEKSRLLSDRFSAERPKGSFSTLEIQRTEQGDSAMYLCASSLKGYEQYFGPGTRLTVT.

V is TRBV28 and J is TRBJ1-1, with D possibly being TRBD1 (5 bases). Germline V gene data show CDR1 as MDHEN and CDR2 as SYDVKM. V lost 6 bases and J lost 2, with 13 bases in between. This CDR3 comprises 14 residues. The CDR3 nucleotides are TGTGCCAGCAGCCCACAGGCTACAAACACTGAAGCTTTCTTT. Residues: CASSPQATNTEAFF.

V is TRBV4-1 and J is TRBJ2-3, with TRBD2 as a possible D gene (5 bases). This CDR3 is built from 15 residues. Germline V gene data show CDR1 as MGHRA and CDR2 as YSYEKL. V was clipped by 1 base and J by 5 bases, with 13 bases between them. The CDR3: CASSQVTGLGDTQYF. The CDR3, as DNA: TGCGCCAGCAGCCAAGTCACGGGGTTAGGAGATACGCAGTATTTT.